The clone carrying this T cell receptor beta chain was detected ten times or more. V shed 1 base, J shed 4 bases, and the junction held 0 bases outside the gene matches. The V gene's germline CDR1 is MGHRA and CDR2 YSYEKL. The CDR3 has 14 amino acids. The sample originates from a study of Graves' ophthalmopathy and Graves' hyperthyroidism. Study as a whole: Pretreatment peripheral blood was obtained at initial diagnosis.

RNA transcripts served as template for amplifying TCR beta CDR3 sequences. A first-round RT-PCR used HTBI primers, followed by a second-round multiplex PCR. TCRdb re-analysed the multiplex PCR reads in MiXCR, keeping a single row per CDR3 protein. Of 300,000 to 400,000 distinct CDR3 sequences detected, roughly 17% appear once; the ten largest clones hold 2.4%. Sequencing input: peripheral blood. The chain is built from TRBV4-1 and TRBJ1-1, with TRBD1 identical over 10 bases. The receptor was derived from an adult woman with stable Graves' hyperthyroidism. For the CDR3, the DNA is TGCGCCAGCAGCCAAGGGGACAGGGGCACTGAAGCTTTCTTT. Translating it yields CASSQGDRGTEAFF.